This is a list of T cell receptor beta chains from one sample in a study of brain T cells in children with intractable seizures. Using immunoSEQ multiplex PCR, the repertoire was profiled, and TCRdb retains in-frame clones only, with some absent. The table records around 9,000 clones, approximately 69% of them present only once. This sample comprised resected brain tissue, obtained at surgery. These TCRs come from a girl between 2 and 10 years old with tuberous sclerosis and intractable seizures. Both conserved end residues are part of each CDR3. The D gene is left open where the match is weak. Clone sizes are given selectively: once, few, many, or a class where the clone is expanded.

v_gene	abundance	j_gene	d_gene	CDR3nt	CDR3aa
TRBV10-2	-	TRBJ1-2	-	TGCGCCAGCAGTGAGTCGATTACAGCTAACTATGGCTACACCTTC	CASSESITANYGYTF
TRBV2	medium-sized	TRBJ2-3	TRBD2	TGTGCCAGCAGCGTCGGGACTAGCGGAGATACGCAGTATTTT	CASSVGTSGDTQYF
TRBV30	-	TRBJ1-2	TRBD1	TGTGCCTGGAGTAGGGACAGGGGAGTATATGGCTACACCTTC	CAWSRDRGVYGYTF
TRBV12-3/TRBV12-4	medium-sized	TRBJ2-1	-	TGTGCCAGCAGTTTAGGGCTGGAGCAGTTCTTC	CASSLGLEQFF
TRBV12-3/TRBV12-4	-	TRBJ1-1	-	TGTGCCAGCAGCCCAGACTGGTTCGAAGCTTTCTTT	CASSPDWFEAFF
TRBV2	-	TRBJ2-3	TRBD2	TGTGCCACTTCTAGCGGGGGGACCACCACAGATACGCAGTATTTT	CATSSGGTTTDTQYF
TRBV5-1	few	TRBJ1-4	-	TGCGCCAGCAGCAAGGGTGGGACTAATGAAAAACTGTTTTTT	CASSKGGTNEKLFF
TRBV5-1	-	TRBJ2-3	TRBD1	TGCGCCAGCAGCTTGGACAGGGGTTCCACAGATACGCAGTATTTT	CASSLDRGSTDTQYF
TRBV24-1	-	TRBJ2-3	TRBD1	TGTGCCACCAGTGAGGACAGGGGTACGCAGTATTTT	CATSEDRGTQYF
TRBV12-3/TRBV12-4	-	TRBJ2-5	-	TGTGCCAGCAGTTATCAGGGGAGAGAGACCCAGTACTTC	CASSYQGRETQYF
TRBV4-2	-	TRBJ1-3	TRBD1	TGTGCCAGCAGCCAAGATCAAGGACAGGGTTCTGGAAACACCATATATTTT	CASSQDQGQGSGNTIYF
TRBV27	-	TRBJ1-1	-	TGTGCCAGCAGCTCCTTTTTTCAAAACCGCGTAGGGGGAGACACTGAAGCTTTCTTT	CASSSFFQNRVGGDTEAFF
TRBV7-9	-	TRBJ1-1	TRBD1	TGTGCCAGCAGCGCGGGGACAGTGAACACTGAAGCTTTCTTT	CASSAGTVNTEAFF
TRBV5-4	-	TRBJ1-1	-	TGTGCCAGCAGCTTGGTACAGCAGAACACTGAAGCTTTCTTT	CASSLVQQNTEAFF
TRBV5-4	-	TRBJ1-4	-	TGTGCCAGCAGCTTCTTCCAGACAACTAATGAAAAACTGTTTTTT	CASSFFQTTNEKLFF
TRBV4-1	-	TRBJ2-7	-	TGCGCCAGCAGCCAAGACCCTTCCGGGACTCACACCTACGAGCAGTACTTC	CASSQDPSGTHTYEQYF
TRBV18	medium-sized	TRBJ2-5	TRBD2	TGTGCCAGCTCACCACCGAGCGGGGGGCCCTCCGGGGAGACCCAGTACTTC	CASSPPSGGPSGETQYF
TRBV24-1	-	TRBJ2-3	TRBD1	TGTGCCACCAGTAGCCGGGACAGAATAATTAGCACAGATACGCAGTATTTT	CATSSRDRIISTDTQYF
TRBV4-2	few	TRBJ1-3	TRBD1	TGTGCCAGCAGCCAAGAGGGACAGGGCAGCACCATATATTTT	CASSQEGQGSTIYF
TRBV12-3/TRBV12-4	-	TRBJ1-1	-	TGTGCCAGCAGTTTCGGGACCGGAGAAGCTTTCTTT	CASSFGTGEAFF
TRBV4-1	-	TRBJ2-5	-	TGCGCCAGCAGCCAAGACACCCCCCAAGAGACCCAGTACTTC	CASSQDTPQETQYF
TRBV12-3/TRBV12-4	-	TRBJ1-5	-	TGTGCCAGCAGTCAACAGGGAAATCAGCCCCAGCATTTT	CASSQQGNQPQHF
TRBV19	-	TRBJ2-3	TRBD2	TGTGCCAGTAGTATTTCTTACGGGGGGGACACAGATACGCAGTATTTT	CASSISYGGDTDTQYF
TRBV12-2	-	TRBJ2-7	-	TGTGCAAGTCGCCTTTACCCTTCCTCCTACGAGCAGTACTTC	CASRLYPSSYEQYF
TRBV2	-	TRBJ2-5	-	TGTGCCAGCAGGGGAAACCTGGGGGTAGGGACCCAGTACTTC	CASRGNLGVGTQYF
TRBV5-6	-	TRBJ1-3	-	TGTGCCAGCAGCTTGGTCGCCAGTTGGGGTAGCTCTGGAAACACCATATATTTT	CASSLVASWGSSGNTIYF
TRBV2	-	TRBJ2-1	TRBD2	TGTGCCAGCAGGGTCGGACTAGCGGGGGACAATGAGCAGTTCTTC	CASRVGLAGDNEQFF
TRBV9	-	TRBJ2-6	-	TGTGCCAGCAGCTCCCAAACAGGCCTCTCTGGGGCCAACGTCCTGACTTTC	CASSSQTGLSGANVLTF
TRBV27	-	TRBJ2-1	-	TGTGCCAGCAGCCCCCAGGTACCTGGCTCCTACAATGAGCAGTTCTTC	CASSPQVPGSYNEQFF
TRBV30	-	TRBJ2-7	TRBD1	TGTGCCTGGAGGGGGACAGCCTACGAGCAGTACTTC	CAWRGTAYEQYF
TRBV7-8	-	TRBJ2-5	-	TGTGCCAGCAGCTTCTCTAAGTACCCCCGCCAAGAGACCCAGTACTTC	CASSFSKYPRQETQYF
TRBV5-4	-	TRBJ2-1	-	TGTGCCAGCAGCTTTGGATTCAATGAGCAGTTCTTC	CASSFGFNEQFF
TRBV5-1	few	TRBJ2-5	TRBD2	TGCGCCAGCAGCATACTAGCGGGGTTGCAAGAGACCCAGTACTTC	CASSILAGLQETQYF
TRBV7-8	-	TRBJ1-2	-	TGTGCCAGCAGCTTCGGGACGGCGCTTGAGGGCTACACCTTC	CASSFGTALEGYTF
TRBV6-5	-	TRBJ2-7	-	TGTGCCAGCAGTTCCCTCCGGGCACCGGAGTTACCCGAGCAGTACTTC	CASSSLRAPELPEQYF
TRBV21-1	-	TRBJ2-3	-	TGTGCCAGCAGCACGCCGACTAGCGGGGGGCCTTATACGCAGTATTTT	CASSTPTSGGPYTQYF
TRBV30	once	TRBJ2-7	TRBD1	TGTGCCTGGACTCCGGGACAGGGCCACGAGCAGTACTTC	CAWTPGQGHEQYF